The 5 T cell receptor beta chains below all came from one sample that was sequenced in a study of blood T cell repertoires in COVID-19. The method was immunoSEQ multiplex PCR; TCRdb's version includes in-frame clones alone and lacks a portion of them. The table has about 350,000 clones, more than 75% seen once; the top ten hold roughly 0.94%. The specimen was PBMCs or T cells enriched from blood (not recorded which). The receptors were gathered from a woman younger than 45 who had recovered from COVID-19.

The chain recombines TRBV6-5 with TRBJ1-1; D gene ambiguous. CDR1 is MNHEY, CDR2 SVGAGI, per germline. V shed 4 bases and J shed 7 bases, with 10 bases lying between them. This CDR3 is 12 amino acids long. CDR3 in amino acids: CASSSPSSEAFF. The CDR3 coding sequence is TGTGCCAGCAGTTCCCCGTCCAGTGAAGCTTTCTTT.

This chain links TRBV6-2 or TRBV6-3 with TRBJ2-7; the D is unclear. V lost 7 bases and J lost 0, with 16 bases in between. Germline CDR1 and CDR2: MNHEY and SVGEGT. The CDR3 totals 15 residues. The CDR3 is CASTPSRLSSYEQYF. The CDR3 DNA reads TGTGCCAGCACCCCTTCGCGGCTGAGCTCCTACGAGCAGTACTTC.

The chain couples TRBV2 to TRBJ2-7, with D tentatively TRBD2 (5 bases). In germline, CDR1 is SNHLY, CDR2 FYNNEI. With 8 bases removed from V and 1 base from J, the gap between germline ends came to 18 bases. This CDR3 region has 15 residues. The CDR3 region has the DNA TGTGCCAGCGGCGGTGGGTCTTGGGAGTCCTACGAGCAGTACTTC. This sequence encodes CASGGGSWESYEQYF.

This clone has just one count. The chain employs TRBV6-6 and TRBJ1-2; 11 bases are shared with TRBD1. The CDR3 sequence is 16 residues long. Germline CDR1 and CDR2: MNHNY and SVGAGI (reference sequence). With V trimmed by 4 bases and J by 4 bases, 8 bases remained unmatched. This CDR3 is CASSSPGTGGSYGYTF. The CDR3 DNA sequence: TGTGCCAGCAGTTCGCCCGGGACAGGGGGGAGCTATGGCTACACCTTC.

The chain is built from TRBV7-2 and TRBJ2-7; the match to TRBD2 covers 7 bases. This CDR3 is built from 15 residues. With V trimmed by 5 bases and J by 3 bases, 10 bases remained unmatched. Germline V gives CDR1 SGHTA, CDR2 FQGNSA. The CDR3, as DNA: TGTGCCAGCAGCCTCGAGGGGCTAGCGGTCTACGAGCAGTACTTC. This sequence encodes CASSLEGLAVYEQYF.